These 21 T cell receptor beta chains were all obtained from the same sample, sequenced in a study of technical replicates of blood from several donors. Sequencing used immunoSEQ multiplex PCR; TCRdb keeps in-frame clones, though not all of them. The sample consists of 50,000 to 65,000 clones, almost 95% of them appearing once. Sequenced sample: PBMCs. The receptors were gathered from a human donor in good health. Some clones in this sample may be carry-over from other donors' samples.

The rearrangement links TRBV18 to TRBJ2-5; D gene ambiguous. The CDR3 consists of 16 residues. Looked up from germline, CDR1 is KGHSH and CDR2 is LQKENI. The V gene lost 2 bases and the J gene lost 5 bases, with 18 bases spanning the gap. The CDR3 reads CASSPSVTATLETQYF. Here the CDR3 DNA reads TGTGCCAGCTCACCAAGCGTTACGGCCACGCTGGAGACCCAGTACTTC.

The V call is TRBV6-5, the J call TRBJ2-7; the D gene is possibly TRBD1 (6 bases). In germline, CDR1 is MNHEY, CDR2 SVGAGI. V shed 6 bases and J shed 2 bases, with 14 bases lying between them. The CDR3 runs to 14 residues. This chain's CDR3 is CASSPRTAAYEQYF. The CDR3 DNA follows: TGTGCCAGCAGCCCGAGGACAGCAGCCTACGAGCAGTACTTC.

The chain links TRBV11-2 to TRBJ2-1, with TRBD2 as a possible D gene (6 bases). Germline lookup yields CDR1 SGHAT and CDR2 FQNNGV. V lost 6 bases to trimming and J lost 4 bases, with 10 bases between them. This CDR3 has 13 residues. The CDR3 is CASSRREYNEQFF. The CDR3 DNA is TGTGCCAGCAGTCGTCGGGAGTACAATGAGCAGTTCTTC.

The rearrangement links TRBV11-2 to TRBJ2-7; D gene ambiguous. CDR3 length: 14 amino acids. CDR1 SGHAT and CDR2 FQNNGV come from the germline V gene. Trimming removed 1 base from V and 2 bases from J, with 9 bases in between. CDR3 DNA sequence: TGTGCCAGCAGCTTAGTTCCGCTAACCTACGAGCAGTACTTC. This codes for CASSLVPLTYEQYF.

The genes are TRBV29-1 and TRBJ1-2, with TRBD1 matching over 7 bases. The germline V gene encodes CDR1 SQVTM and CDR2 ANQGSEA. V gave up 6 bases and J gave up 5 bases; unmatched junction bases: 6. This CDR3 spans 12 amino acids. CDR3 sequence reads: CSVGTEKYGYTF. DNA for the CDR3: TGCAGCGTGGGGACAGAGAAATATGGCTACACCTTC.

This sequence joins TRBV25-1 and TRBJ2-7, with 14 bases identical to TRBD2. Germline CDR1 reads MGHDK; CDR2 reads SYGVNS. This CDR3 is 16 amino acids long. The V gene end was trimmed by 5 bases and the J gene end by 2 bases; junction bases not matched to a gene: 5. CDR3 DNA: TGTGCCAGCAGTCGAGGGACTAGCGGGGGAACCTACGAGCAGTACTTC. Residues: CASSRGTSGGTYEQYF.

The CDR3 DNA follows: TGCGCCAGCAGCCAAGACCAACCGGGACAGGGAACCTACGAGCAGTACTTC. As protein: CASSQDQPGQGTYEQYF. The chain employs TRBV4-1 and TRBJ2-7, with 9 bases identical to TRBD1. Germline V gene lookup returns CDR1 MGHRA and CDR2 YSYEKL. J lost 2 bases, V lost 0 bases, and 8 bases had no gene match. This CDR3 region has 17 residues.

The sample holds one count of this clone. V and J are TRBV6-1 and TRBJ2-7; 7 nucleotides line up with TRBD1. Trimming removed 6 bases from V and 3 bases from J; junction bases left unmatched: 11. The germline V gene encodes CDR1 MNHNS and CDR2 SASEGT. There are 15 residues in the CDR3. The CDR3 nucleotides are TGTGCCAGCAGCTCCACAGGGGTCGGTTACTACGAGCAGTACTTC. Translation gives CASSSTGVGYYEQYF.

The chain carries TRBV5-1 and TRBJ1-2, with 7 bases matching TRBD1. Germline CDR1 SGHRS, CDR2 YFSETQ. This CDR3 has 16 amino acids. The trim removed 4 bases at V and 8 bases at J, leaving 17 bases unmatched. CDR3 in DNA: TGCGCCAGCAGCCGAACAACGACGGACAGGCCGGGCGGCTACACCTTC. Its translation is CASSRTTTDRPGGYTF.

The CDR3 DNA sequence: TGTGCCAGTAGTACTAGCGGGAGCTACGAGCAGTACTTC. Encoded protein: CASSTSGSYEQYF. This chain links TRBV19 with TRBJ2-7; 10 bases fit TRBD2. Germline trimming cut 4 bases from V and 3 bases from J; bases unmatched to any gene: 0. This CDR3 has 13 residues. Germline CDR1 LNHDA, CDR2 SQIVND (reference sequence). Based on the CDR3 plus reference TRBV19 and TRBJ2-7, the full variable domain is DGGITQSPKYLFRKEGQNVTLSCEQNLNHDAMYWYRQDPGQGLRLIYYSQIVNDFQKGDIAEGYSVSREKKESFPLTVTSAQKNPTAFYLCASSTSGSYEQYFGPGTRLTVT.

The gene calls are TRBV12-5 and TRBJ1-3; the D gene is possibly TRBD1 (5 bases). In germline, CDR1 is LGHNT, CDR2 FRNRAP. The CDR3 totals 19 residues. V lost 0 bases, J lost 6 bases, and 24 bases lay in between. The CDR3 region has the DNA TGTGCTAGTGGTTTGGTACCTTTCGGTCCCGTGACAGATAAAAACACCATATATTTT. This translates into CASGLVPFGPVTDKNTIYF. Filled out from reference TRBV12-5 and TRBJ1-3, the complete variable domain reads DARVTQTPRHKVTEMGQEVTMRCQPILGHNTVFWYRQTMMQGLELLAYFRNRAPLDDSGMPKDRFSAEMPDATLATLKIQPSEPRDSAVYFCASGLVPFGPVTDKNTIYFGEGSWLTVV.

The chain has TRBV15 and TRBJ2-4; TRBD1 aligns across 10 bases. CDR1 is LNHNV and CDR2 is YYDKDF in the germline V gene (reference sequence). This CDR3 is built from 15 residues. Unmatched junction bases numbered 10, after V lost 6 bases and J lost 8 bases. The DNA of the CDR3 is TGTGCCACCAGTACGGGGGGACAGGGGCGTGACATTCAGTACTTC. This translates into CATSTGGQGRDIQYF.

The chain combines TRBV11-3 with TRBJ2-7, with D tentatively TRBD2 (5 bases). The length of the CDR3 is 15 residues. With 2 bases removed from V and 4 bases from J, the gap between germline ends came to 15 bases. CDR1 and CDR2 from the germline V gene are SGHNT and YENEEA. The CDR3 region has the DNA TGTGCCAGCAGCTTATCGGGGAATCCCGTATACGAGCAGTACTTC. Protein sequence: CASSLSGNPVYEQYF.

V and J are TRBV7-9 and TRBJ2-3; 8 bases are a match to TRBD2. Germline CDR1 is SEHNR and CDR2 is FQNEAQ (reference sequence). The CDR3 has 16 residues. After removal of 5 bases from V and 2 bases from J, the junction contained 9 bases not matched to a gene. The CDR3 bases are TGTGCCAGCAGCCCAAGGGGCGGGGGGACCACAGATACGCAGTATTTT. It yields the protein CASSPRGGGTTDTQYF.

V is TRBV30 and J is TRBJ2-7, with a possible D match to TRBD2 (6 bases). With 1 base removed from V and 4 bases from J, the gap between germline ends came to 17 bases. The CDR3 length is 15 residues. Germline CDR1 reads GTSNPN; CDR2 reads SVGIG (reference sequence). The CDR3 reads CAWSGGRENLYEQYF. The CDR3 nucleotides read TGTGCCTGGAGTGGAGGACGGGAGAATTTATACGAGCAGTACTTC.

CDR3 coding DNA: TGTGCCAGCAACTCAGGGGGTCCGAACACTGAAGCTTTCTTT. Translated, it gives CASNSGGPNTEAFF. J is TRBJ1-1 and V is TRBV7-9; 7 nucleotides agree with TRBD1. Germline CDR1 is SEHNR and CDR2 is FQNEAQ (reference sequence). Trimming removed 7 bases from V and 1 base from J; junction bases left unmatched: 6. This CDR3 has 14 residues.

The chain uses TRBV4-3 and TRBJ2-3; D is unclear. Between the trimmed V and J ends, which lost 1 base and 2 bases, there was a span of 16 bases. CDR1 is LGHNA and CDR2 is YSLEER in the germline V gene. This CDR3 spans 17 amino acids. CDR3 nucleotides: TGCGCCAGCAGCCAAGGCATAATCCGAGACATCACAGATACGCAGTATTTT. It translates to CASSQGIIRDITDTQYF.

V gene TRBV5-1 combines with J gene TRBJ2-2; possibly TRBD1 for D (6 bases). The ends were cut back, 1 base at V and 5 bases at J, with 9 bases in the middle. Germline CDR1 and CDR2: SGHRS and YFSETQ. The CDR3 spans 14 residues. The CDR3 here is CASSLWQGTGELFF. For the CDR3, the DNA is TGCGCCAGCAGCTTGTGGCAGGGGACCGGGGAGCTGTTTTTT.

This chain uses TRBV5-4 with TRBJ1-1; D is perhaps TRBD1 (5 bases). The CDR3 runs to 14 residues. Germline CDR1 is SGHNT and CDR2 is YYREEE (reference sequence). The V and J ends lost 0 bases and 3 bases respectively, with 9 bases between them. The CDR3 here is CASSLGGGDTEAFF. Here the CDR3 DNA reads TGTGCCAGCAGCTTGGGGGGGGGAGACACTGAAGCTTTCTTT.

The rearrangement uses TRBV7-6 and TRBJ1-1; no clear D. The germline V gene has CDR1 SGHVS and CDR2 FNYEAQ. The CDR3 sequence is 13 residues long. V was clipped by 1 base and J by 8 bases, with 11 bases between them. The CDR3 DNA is TGTGCCAGCAGCTTAGGCCCGGGTGGGGAAGCTTTCTTT. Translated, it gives CASSLGPGGEAFF.

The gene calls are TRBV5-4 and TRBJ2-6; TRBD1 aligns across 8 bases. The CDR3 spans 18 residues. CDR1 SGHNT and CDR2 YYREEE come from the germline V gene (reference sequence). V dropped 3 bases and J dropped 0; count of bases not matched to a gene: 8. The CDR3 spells CASSSRDRSSSGANVLTF. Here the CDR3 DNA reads TGTGCCAGCAGCTCCCGGGACAGGTCGAGCTCTGGGGCCAACGTCCTGACTTTC.